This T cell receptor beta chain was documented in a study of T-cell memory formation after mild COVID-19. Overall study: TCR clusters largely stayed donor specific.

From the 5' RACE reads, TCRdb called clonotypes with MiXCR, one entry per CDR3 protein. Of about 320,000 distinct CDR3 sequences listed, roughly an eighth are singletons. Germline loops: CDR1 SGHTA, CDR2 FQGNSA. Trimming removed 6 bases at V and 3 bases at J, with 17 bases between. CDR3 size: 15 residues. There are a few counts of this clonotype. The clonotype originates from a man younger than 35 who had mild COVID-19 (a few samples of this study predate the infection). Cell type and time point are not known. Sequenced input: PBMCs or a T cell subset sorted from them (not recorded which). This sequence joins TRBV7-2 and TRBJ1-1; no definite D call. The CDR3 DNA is TGTGCCAGCAGAGTAGGCTCGGGGAGGGACACTGAAGCTTTCTTT. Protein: CASRVGSGRDTEAFF.